Below, 9 T cell receptor beta chains from the same sample are listed, as sequenced in a study of shared clonotypes between healthy human individuals. Clones were sequenced by immunoSEQ multiplex PCR, and TCRdb holds only the in-frame ones, with some missing. The sample contains some 2 million clones, over 85% of which appear only once. Naivety among CD8 cells was defined by CD45RO negativity and positive CCR7 selection, thereby excluding terminally differentiated effector memory CD45RA+ cells. The sequencing input was naive CD8+ T cells sorted from blood. Receptor source: a man younger than 30 in good health.

A note on this clone: Different DNA sequences within this sample yield the same CDR3. This rearrangement joins TRBV6-5 to TRBJ2-7; D is unclear. This CDR3 has 11 residues. The germline V gene has CDR1 MNHEY and CDR2 SVGAGI. The germline V and J ends were trimmed by 5 bases and 3 bases, with 5 bases remaining between them. The CDR3 loop reads CASSQNYEQYF. The CDR3 DNA follows: TGTGCCAGCAGTCAGAACTACGAGCAGTACTTC.

J is TRBJ2-1 and V is TRBV7-9, with 8 bases aligning to TRBD2. The CDR3 extends over 15 amino acids. Germline values: CDR1 SEHNR, CDR2 FQNEAQ (reference sequence). J was trimmed by 3 bases and V by 5 bases; bases with no gene match: 6. DNA for the CDR3: TGTGCCAGCAGCCCGGGACTAGATTTCTACAATGAGCAGTTCTTC. Amino acid sequence: CASSPGLDFYNEQFF.

The rearrangement links TRBV5-4 to TRBJ2-7; unclear D gene. Trimming left V 4 bases short and J 5 bases short, with 10 bases between. This CDR3 comprises 12 residues. Germline loops: CDR1 SGHNT, CDR2 YYREEE (reference sequence). Written as DNA, the CDR3 is TGTGCCAGCAGCGATGAGCTGAACGAGCAGTACTTC. Translating it yields CASSDELNEQYF. Variable domain in full (rest from reference TRBV5-4 and TRBJ2-7): ETGVTQSPTHLIKTRGQQVTLRCSSQSGHNTVSWYQQALGQGPQFIFQYYREEENGRGNFPPRFSGLQFPNYSSELNVNALELDDSALYLCASSDELNEQYFGPGTRLTVT.

The CDR3 DNA reads TGCAGCGTTGAAGATTTAAGCGCCCGCACAGATACGCAGTATTTT. It translates to CSVEDLSARTDTQYF. The V call is TRBV29-1, the J call TRBJ2-3; no definite D call. Germline CDR1 and CDR2: SQVTM and ANQGSEA. Trimming pared 0 bases from V and 1 base from J, leaving 11 bases between. There are 15 residues in the CDR3.

The chain joins TRBV7-9 to TRBJ1-2, with 8 nucleotides matching TRBD1. This CDR3 contains 16 residues. With 5 bases clipped from V and 2 bases from J, the junction kept 10 bases outside the gene matches. CDR1 is SEHNR, CDR2 FQNEAQ, per germline (reference sequence). The CDR3 sequence is CASSPTLDRENYGYTF. DNA for the CDR3: TGTGCCAGCAGCCCAACCCTGGACAGGGAAAACTATGGCTACACCTTC. Based on the CDR3 plus reference TRBV7-9 and TRBJ1-2, the full variable domain is DTGVSQNPRHKITKRGQNVTFRCDPISEHNRLYWYRQTLGQGPEFLTYFQNEAQLEKSRLLSDRFSAERPKGSFSTLEIQRTEQGDSAMYLCASSPTLDRENYGYTFGSGTRLTVV.

The genes are TRBV27 and TRBJ2-7; D perhaps matches TRBD1 (6 bases). Germline values: CDR1 MNHEY, CDR2 SMNVEV (reference sequence). The CDR3 length is 15 residues. V dropped 6 bases and J dropped 2 bases, with 17 bases sitting between them. CDR3 amino acids: CASSPQGSPTYEQYF. As DNA, the CDR3 is TGTGCCAGCAGCCCACAGGGTTCTCCTACCTACGAGCAGTACTTC.

The J gene is TRBJ1-1, the V gene TRBV10-3; D is uncertain. The CDR3 loop spans 16 amino acids. Trimming took off 0 bases at V and 0 bases at J, with 11 bases between the two ends. The germline V gene encodes CDR1 ENHRY and CDR2 SYGVKD. The CDR3 bases are TGTGCCATCAGTGAGTCGGCAGGAGGGATGAACACTGAAGCTTTCTTT. Encoded protein: CAISESAGGMNTEAFF.

This clone was detected once. The sample has other DNA sequences that encode this CDR3 too. The rearrangement uses TRBV28 and TRBJ1-5; unclear D gene. There are 14 residues in the CDR3. Per the germline V gene, CDR1 is MDHEN and CDR2 is SYDVKM. V was clipped by 2 bases and J by 3 bases, with 8 bases between them. The CDR3 spells CASSLRGDNQPQHF. DNA for the CDR3: TGTGCCAGCAGTTTACGGGGAGACAATCAGCCCCAGCATTTT.

The chain links TRBV4-1 to TRBJ1-1; D is possibly TRBD1 (5 bases). Between the trimmed V and J ends, which lost 2 bases and 5 bases, there was a span of 12 bases. Germline V CDR1 and CDR2: MGHRA, YSYEKL. The CDR3 contains 14 residues. The DNA for the CDR3 is TGCGCCAGCAGCCAAACCGACAGTGTAACTGAAGCTTTCTTT. Translation: CASSQTDSVTEAFF.